These 25 T cell receptor beta chains came from one sample sequenced in a study of identical twins. TCRdb passed the 5' RACE reads through MiXCR, listing each CDR3 protein once. The top ten clones hold about 0.5% of a sample with around 490,000 distinct CDR3 sequences, about 22% of them seen once. These same data were also listed under a study on yellow fever vaccine responses in identical twins.

Sequenced: CD4+ T cells sorted from blood. The receptors originated from a woman between 18 and 29 years old in good health.

This rearrangement joins TRBV10-3 to TRBJ2-5; 14 bases align to TRBD2. The junction had 6 bases not matched to a gene; V was cut back by 10 bases and J by 2 bases. Germline V gene lookup returns CDR1 ENHRY and CDR2 SYGVKD. There are 15 residues in the CDR3. The CDR3 nucleotides are TGTGCCACGAGCGGACTAGCGGGGGGTCAAGAGACCCAGTACTTC. This translates into CATSGLAGGQETQYF.

This clonotype was observed many times. The chain links TRBV5-1 to TRBJ2-3; D is possibly TRBD1 (6 bases). V was pared by 7 bases and J by 4 bases, with 10 bases between. Germline V CDR1 and CDR2: SGHRS, YFSETQ. CDR3 size: 12 residues. CDR3 in amino acids: CASGGRADTQYF. The CDR3 DNA reads TGCGCCAGCGGGGGCCGGGCAGATACGCAGTATTTT.

This clonotype showed up just a few times. This chain connects TRBV12-3 or TRBV12-4 to TRBJ2-1; D might be TRBD1 or TRBD2, each matching 5 bases. The CDR3 has 12 amino acids. Trimming pared 0 bases from V and 12 bases from J, leaving 9 bases between. The CDR3 sequence is CASSLAPGPQFF. The CDR3 DNA sequence: TGTGCCAGCAGTTTAGCGCCGGGACCGCAGTTCTTC.

The CDR3 region has the DNA TGCAGTGCTAGAATGCGTTTGGAGACCCAGTACTTC. This encodes CSARMRLETQYF. The rearrangement links TRBV20-1 to TRBJ2-5; D is unresolved. The germline CDR1 and CDR2 sequences are DFQATT and SNEGSKA (reference sequence). The CDR3 has 12 amino acids. The V end lost 2 bases, the J end lost 5 bases, and 9 bases lay between the germline ends.

This clonotype was detected a few times. The chain joins TRBV7-8 to TRBJ1-6, with D tentatively TRBD1 (6 bases). Germline V CDR1 and CDR2: SGHVS, FQNEAQ. Trimming pared 5 bases from V and 6 bases from J, leaving 17 bases between. The CDR3 runs 16 residues. The CDR3 nucleotides are TGTGCCAGCAGCCGCGGACAGCCTACCATTAATTCACCCCTCCACTTT. This sequence encodes CASSRGQPTINSPLHF.

This sequence joins TRBV12-3 or TRBV12-4 and TRBJ2-2; no firm D call. The CDR3 is made up of 14 amino acids. Trimming stripped 6 bases from V and 0 bases from J, with 8 bases between. The CDR3 region is CASSTDANTGELFF. The CDR3 nucleotides read TGTGCCAGCAGCACCGACGCGAACACCGGGGAGCTGTTTTTT.

The chain uses TRBV25-1 and TRBJ2-1; TRBD1 matches at 10 bases. Unmatched junction bases numbered 4, after V lost 10 bases and J lost 4 bases. Germline V gene lookup returns CDR1 MGHDK and CDR2 SYGVNS. The CDR3 runs 13 residues. The CDR3 loop reads CATDRGQYNEQFF. CDR3 DNA sequence: TGTGCCACCGACAGGGGGCAATACAATGAGCAGTTCTTC.

This rearrangement joins TRBV20-1 to TRBJ2-5; D unclear. Trimming stripped 0 bases from V and 0 bases from J, with 17 bases between. The CDR3 runs to 17 residues. Germline lookup yields CDR1 DFQATT and CDR2 SNEGSKA (reference sequence). CDR3 DNA sequence: TGCAGTGCTAGAGATCCGAGCTGGCGGAGAAACCAAGAGACCCAGTACTTC. This translates into CSARDPSWRRNQETQYF.

This clonotype has only a few counts. The rearrangement joins TRBV29-1 to TRBJ2-2; possible D gene TRBD2, 5 bases. Trimming removed 3 bases at V and 4 bases at J, with 12 bases between. Germline V gene sequence: CDR1 SQVTM, CDR2 ANQGSEA. This CDR3 has 14 residues. The CDR3 bases are TGCAGCGTTGAGAGGGAGATAGGCACCGGGGAGCTGTTTTTT. As protein: CSVEREIGTGELFF.

The chain links TRBV12-3 or TRBV12-4 to TRBJ2-7; 7 bases are shared with TRBD2. The CDR3 runs to 15 residues. J was trimmed by 7 bases and V by 3 bases; bases with no gene match: 12. In nucleotides, the CDR3 is TGTGCCAGCAGTTTTTCCGGCGGGAGAACGGAAGAGCAGTACTTC. Translating it yields CASSFSGGRTEEQYF.

The V call is TRBV12-3 or TRBV12-4, the J call TRBJ1-3; TRBD1 is a possible D gene (6 bases). CDR3 length: 12 residues. Trimming shortened V by 6 bases and J by 7 bases, and 10 bases separated the two germline ends. CDR3 nucleotides: TGTGCCAGCAGCACAGGGTTCAACACCATATATTTT. Its protein is CASSTGFNTIYF.

The chain employs TRBV4-1 and TRBJ2-7, with 10 positions matching TRBD2. V shed 0 bases and J 6 bases; nucleotides not matched to a gene: 14. CDR3 size: 18 residues. The germline CDR1 and CDR2 sequences are MGHRA and YSYEKL. DNA of the CDR3: TGCGCCAGCAGCCAAGATCTGATACTAGCGGGGCAGTGGGGCGAGCAGTACGTC. Protein: CASSQDLILAGQWGEQYV.

The gene calls are TRBV7-6 and TRBJ2-1; D might be TRBD1 (6 bases). Germline assignment: CDR1 SGHVS and CDR2 FNYEAQ. Trimming removed 10 bases from V and 8 bases from J, with 12 bases in between. The CDR3 is 11 amino acids. As DNA, the CDR3 is TGTGCCACCCTCAGGGGAGATGAGCAGTTCTTC. Translating it yields CATLRGDEQFF.

The chain employs TRBV27 and TRBJ2-2; D is ambiguous. The CDR3 spans 13 residues. Germline-derived CDR1 and CDR2 are MNHEY and SMNVEV (reference sequence). Deletions cut 3 bases from V and 5 bases from J, with 7 bases between. Written as DNA, the CDR3 is TGTGCCAGCAGTTTCCTCGAAACCGGGGAGCTGTTTTTT. Translating it yields CASSFLETGELFF.

The J gene is TRBJ2-3, the V gene TRBV4-2, with D unresolved. Trimming left V 0 bases short and J 0 bases short, with 4 bases between. Germline V gives CDR1 LGHNA, CDR2 YNFKEQ. This CDR3 spans 14 amino acids. CDR3 amino acids: CASSQEVSTDTQYF. The CDR3 DNA reads as TGTGCCAGCAGCCAAGAAGTCAGCACAGATACGCAGTATTTT.

A few counts support this clonotype. The chain uses TRBV10-3 and TRBJ1-2; D not resolved. This CDR3 has 13 amino acids. V was trimmed by 6 bases and J by 4 bases, leaving 12 bases between them. The germline V gene encodes CDR1 ENHRY and CDR2 SYGVKD. The CDR3 sequence is CAISPNTFYGYTF. The DNA for the CDR3 is TGTGCCATCAGCCCTAACACTTTCTATGGCTACACCTTC.

The gene calls are TRBV24-1 and TRBJ1-2; no reliable D call. Germline V gene data show CDR1 as KGHDR and CDR2 as SFDVKD. V was trimmed by 5 bases and J by 7 bases, leaving 13 bases between them. The CDR3 has 13 residues. The chain's CDR3 is CATSAPDGLGYTF. Written as DNA, the CDR3 is TGTGCCACCAGTGCCCCGGACGGTCTTGGCTACACCTTC.

This chain connects TRBV7-2 to TRBJ2-7; 8 positions agree with TRBD1. CDR3 length equals 13 residues. The J segment lost 6 bases and the V segment lost 3 bases, leaving 4 bases of the junction unmatched. Germline V lookup: CDR1 SGHTA, CDR2 FQGNSA. The CDR3 nucleotides read TGTGCCAGCAGCTTGACAGGGGTGGGCGAGCAGTACGTC. Translating gives CASSLTGVGEQYV.

The chain recombines TRBV12-3 or TRBV12-4 with TRBJ1-5; 9 bases agree with TRBD1. V was pared by 5 bases and J by 7 bases, with 9 bases of the junction left unmatched. The CDR3 loop spans 15 amino acids. The CDR3 loop reads CASSAGTGHTQPQHF. In DNA form, the CDR3 reads TGTGCCAGCAGTGCCGGGACAGGGCACACGCAGCCCCAGCATTTT.

This clonotype was picked up a small number of times. The genes are TRBV24-1 and TRBJ2-1; maybe TRBD2 (5 bases). V lost 5 bases and J lost 2, with 9 bases in between. Germline CDR1 KGHDR, CDR2 SFDVKD. CDR3 length equals 14 residues. CDR3 nucleotides: TGTGCCACCAGTGTCCCGGGAACCTACAATGAGCAGTTCTTC. Translating it yields CATSVPGTYNEQFF.

This clonotype was picked up a small number of times. V and J are TRBV29-1 and TRBJ2-6; D gene unclear. The CDR3 loop spans 12 amino acids. Trimming removed 7 bases from V and 0 bases from J, with 4 bases in between. Germline-derived CDR1 and CDR2 are SQVTM and ANQGSEA. CDR3 residues: CSAVSGANVLTF. For the CDR3, the DNA is TGCAGCGCCGTCTCTGGGGCCAACGTCCTGACTTTC.

The chain is built from TRBV7-9 and TRBJ1-1; D is unclear. Per the germline V gene, CDR1 is SEHNR and CDR2 is FQNEAQ (reference sequence). V was clipped by 3 bases and J by 1 base, with 6 bases between them. The CDR3 consists of 13 residues. DNA for the CDR3: TGTGCCAGCAGCTTTAATACGAACACTGAAGCTTTCTTT. It translates to CASSFNTNTEAFF.

The chain couples TRBV7-6 to TRBJ2-3; 7 nucleotides match TRBD1. The CDR3 is 15 residues long. The trim removed 5 bases at V and 2 bases at J, leaving 7 bases unmatched. CDR1 and CDR2 (germline): SGHVS, FNYEAQ. The CDR3 DNA reads as TGTGCCAGCAGCCCAAACAGGGGTTCCACAGATACGCAGTATTTT. Encoded protein: CASSPNRGSTDTQYF.

There are a few counts of this clonotype. The chain combines TRBV12-3 or TRBV12-4 with TRBJ2-5; D remains ambiguous. CDR3 length equals 13 residues. V was shortened by 5 bases and J by 10 bases, with 17 bases between the two germline ends. In DNA, the CDR3 is TGTGCCAGCAGTATCTCGCGGAATACCCTCCAGTACTTC. Residues: CASSISRNTLQYF.

This chain connects TRBV5-1 to TRBJ2-7, with TRBD2 as a possible D gene (5 bases). In germline, CDR1 is SGHRS, CDR2 YFSETQ. The CDR3 contains 15 residues. The V gene lost 4 bases and the J gene lost 1 base, with 15 bases spanning the gap. CDR3 sequence (DNA): TGCGCCAGCAGCGACTCGAGGACTCGTTCCTACGAGCAGTACTTC. It encodes CASSDSRTRSYEQYF.